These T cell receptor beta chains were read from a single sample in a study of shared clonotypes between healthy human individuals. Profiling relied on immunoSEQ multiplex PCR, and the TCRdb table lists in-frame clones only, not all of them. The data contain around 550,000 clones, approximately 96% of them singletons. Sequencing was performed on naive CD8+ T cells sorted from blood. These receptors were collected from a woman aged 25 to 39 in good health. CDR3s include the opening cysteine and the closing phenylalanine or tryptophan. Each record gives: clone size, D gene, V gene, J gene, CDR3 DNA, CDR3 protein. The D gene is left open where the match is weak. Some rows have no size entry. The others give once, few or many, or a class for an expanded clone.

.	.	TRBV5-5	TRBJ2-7	TGTGCCAGCAGCTTGTTTAGGGGGGTCACCTACGAGCAGTACTTC	CASSLFRGVTYEQYF
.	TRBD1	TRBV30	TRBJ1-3	TGTGCCTGGAGCGGACAGGGGGCGCGAGGAAACACCATATATTTT	CAWSGQGARGNTIYF
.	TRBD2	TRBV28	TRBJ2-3	TGTGCCAGCAGTTTACCCCGGCGGGAGGGCCTGCTGGCGCAGTATTTT	CASSLPRREGLLAQYF
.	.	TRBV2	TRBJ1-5	TGTGCCAGCCGGGGGGACTCCAGCAATCAGCCCCAGCATTTT	CASRGDSSNQPQHF
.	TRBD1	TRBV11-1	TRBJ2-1	TGTGCCAGCAGCTTAGGACAGGGGAATGAGCAGTTCTTC	CASSLGQGNEQFF
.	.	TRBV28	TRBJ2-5	TGTGCCAGCAGTTTTTCTGGCAGGGAGACCCAGTACTTC	CASSFSGRETQYF
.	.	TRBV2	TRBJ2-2	TGTGCCAGCAGTGACTCCTCGAACACCGGGGAGCTGTTTTTT	CASSDSSNTGELFF
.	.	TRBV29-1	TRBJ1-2	TGCAGCGTTGAAGCTAACAGGGTCCTTAACTATGGCTACACCTTC	CSVEANRVLNYGYTF
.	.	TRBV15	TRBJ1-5	TGTGCCACCAGCAGATCCCGTAGCCAGCCCCAGCATTTT	CATSRSRSQPQHF
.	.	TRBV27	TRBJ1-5	TGTGCCAGCCGCACTGGAGGTAGCAATCAGCCCCAGCATTTT	CASRTGGSNQPQHF
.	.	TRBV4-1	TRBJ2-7	TGCGCCAGCAGCCAAGATTTCGGGGCAGGAGCAATTTACGAGCAGTACTTC	CASSQDFGAGAIYEQYF
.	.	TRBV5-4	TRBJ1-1	TGTGCCAGCAGCTTACAGGGTGGTAGCACTGAAGCTTTCTTT	CASSLQGGSTEAFF
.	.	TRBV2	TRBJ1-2	TGTGCCAGTAGAGCGGGATCCTTCTATGGCTACACCTTC	CASRAGSFYGYTF
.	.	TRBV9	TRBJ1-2	TGTGCCAGCAGCGTAGGGAGACAGCCAAACTATGGCTACACCTTC	CASSVGRQPNYGYTF
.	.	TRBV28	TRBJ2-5	TGTGCCAGCAGTTTAACCCTCCTCTGGGAGACCCAGTACTTC	CASSLTLLWETQYF
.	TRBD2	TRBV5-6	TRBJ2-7	TGTGCCAGCAGCTTGTTGTTAGCGGGTCCAACCTACGAGCAGTACTTC	CASSLLLAGPTYEQYF
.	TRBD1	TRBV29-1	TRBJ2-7	TGCAGCGTGGAAGGGACAGGGGGAAGCTACGAGCAGTACTTC	CSVEGTGGSYEQYF
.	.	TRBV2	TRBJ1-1	TGTGCCAGCAGTGAAGCTCGACTTGTCGTCAGAATTGAAGCTTTCTTT	CASSEARLVVRIEAFF
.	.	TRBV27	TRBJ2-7	TGTGCCAGCAGAACACCAAATCCTTTCAACGAGCAGTACTTC	CASRTPNPFNEQYF
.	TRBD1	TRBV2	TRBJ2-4	TGTGCCAGCAAAACCGCACAGGGGAAAAACATTCAGTACTTC	CASKTAQGKNIQYF
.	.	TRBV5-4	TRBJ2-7	TGTGCCAGCAGCTCCCTTTACGAGCAGTACTTC	CASSSLYEQYF
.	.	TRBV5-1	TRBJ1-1	TGCGCCAGCAGCCCGGGGGGTGGTTCTTTGGGCACTGAAGCTTTCTTT	CASSPGGGSLGTEAFF
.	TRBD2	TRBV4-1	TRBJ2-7	TGCGCCAGCAGCCAACGGGGGGAATCCGAGCAGTACTTC	CASSQRGESEQYF
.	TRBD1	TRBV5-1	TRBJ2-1	TGCGCCAGCAGCTGGGGACAGGGCCGCAATGAGCAGTTCTTC	CASSWGQGRNEQFF
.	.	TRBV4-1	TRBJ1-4	TGCGCCAGCAGCCGCACGACAGGAGCAACTAATGAAAAACTGTTTTTT	CASSRTTGATNEKLFF
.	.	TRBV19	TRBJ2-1	TGTGCCAGTACTCTAGGGTTGCGGCACAATGAGCAGTTCTTC	CASTLGLRHNEQFF
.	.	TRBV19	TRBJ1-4	TGTGCCAGTAAAGTGGGAACCTTAAATGAAAAACTGTTTTTT	CASKVGTLNEKLFF
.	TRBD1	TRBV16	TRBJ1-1	TGTGCCAGCAGCCAAAACAGACAGGGGGCTACGACTGAAGCTTTCTTT	CASSQNRQGATTEAFF
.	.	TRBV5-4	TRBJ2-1	TGTGCCAGCAGCTTTATGGATGAGCAGTTCTTC	CASSFMDEQFF
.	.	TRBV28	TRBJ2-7	TGTGCCAGCAGACGAGACAGGACTGTCTACGAGCAGTACTTC	CASRRDRTVYEQYF
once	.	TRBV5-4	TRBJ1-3	TGTGCCAGCAGCGTAAGAGACAGGAGTGGAAACACCATATATTTT	CASSVRDRSGNTIYF
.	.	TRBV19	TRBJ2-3	TGTGCCAGTAGTATCGTCCTAGTTAGGTTCGCAGATACGCAGTATTTT	CASSIVLVRFADTQYF
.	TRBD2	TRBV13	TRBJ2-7	TGTGCCAGCGGCATGACTAGCGGGAGCCTGGGCGAGCAGTACTTC	CASGMTSGSLGEQYF
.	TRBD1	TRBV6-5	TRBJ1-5	TGTGCCAGCAGTAACAGGGGGTCAAATCAGCCCCAGCATTTT	CASSNRGSNQPQHF
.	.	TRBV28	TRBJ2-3	TGTGCCAGCAGTTTCACCCTAGTTACAGATACGCAGTATTTT	CASSFTLVTDTQYF